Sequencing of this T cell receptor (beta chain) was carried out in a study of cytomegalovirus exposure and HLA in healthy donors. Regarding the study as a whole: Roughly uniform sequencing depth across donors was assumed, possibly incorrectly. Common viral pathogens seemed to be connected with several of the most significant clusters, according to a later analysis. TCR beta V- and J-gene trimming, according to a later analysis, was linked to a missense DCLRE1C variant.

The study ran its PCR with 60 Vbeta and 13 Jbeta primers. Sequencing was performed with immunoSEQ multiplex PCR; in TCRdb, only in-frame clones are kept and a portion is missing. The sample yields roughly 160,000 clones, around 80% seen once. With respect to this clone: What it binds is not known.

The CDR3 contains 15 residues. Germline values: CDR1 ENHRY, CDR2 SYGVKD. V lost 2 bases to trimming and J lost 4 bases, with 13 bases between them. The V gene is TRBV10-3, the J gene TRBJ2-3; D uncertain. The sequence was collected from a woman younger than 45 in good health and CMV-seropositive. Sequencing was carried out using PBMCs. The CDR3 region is CAISEPAIVADTQYF. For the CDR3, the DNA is TGTGCCATCAGTGAGCCTGCTATAGTGGCAGATACGCAGTATTTT.